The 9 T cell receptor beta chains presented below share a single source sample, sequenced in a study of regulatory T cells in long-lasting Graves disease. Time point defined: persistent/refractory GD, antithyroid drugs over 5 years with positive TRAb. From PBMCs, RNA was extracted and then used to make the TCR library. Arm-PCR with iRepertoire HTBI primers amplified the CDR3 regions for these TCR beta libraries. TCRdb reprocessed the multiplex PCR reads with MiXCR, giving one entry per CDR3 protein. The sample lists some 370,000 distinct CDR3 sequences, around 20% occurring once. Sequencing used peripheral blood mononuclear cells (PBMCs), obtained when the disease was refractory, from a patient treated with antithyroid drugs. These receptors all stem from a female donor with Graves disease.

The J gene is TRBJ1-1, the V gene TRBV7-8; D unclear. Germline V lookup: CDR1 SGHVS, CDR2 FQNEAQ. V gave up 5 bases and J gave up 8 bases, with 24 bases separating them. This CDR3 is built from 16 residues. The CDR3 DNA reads TGTGCCAGCAGCCCCAAGATAGGAATTGGAGGAGGAGAAGCTTTCTTT. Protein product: CASSPKIGIGGGEAFF.

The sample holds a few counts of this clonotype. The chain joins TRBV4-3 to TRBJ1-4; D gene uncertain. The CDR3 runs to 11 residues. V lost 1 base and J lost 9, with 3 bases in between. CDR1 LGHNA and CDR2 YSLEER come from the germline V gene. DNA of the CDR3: TGCGCCAGCAGCCAAGGTCAAAAACTGTTTTTT. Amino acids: CASSQGQKLFF.

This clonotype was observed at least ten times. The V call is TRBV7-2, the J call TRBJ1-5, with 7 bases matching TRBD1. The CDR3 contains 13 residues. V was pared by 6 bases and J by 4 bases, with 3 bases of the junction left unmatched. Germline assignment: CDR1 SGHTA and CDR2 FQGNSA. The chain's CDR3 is CASRTGENQPQHF. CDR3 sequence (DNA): TGTGCCAGCAGAACAGGGGAGAATCAGCCCCAGCATTTT. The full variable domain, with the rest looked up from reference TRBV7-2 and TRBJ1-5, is GAGVSQSPSNKVTEKGKDVELRCDPISGHTALYWYRQSLGQGLEFLIYFQGNSAPDKSGLPSDRFSAERTGGSVSTLTIQRTQQEDSAVYLCASRTGENQPQHFGDGTRLSIL.

The chain's CDR3 is CSVWGDRVTGELFF. The DNA for the CDR3 is TGCAGCGTCTGGGGGGACAGGGTGACCGGGGAGCTGTTTTTT. The chain has TRBV29-1 and TRBJ2-2; 9 bases are shared with TRBD1. Germline assignment: CDR1 SQVTM and CDR2 ANQGSEA. CDR3 length: 14 amino acids. With V trimmed by 6 bases and J by 5 bases, 7 bases remained unmatched.

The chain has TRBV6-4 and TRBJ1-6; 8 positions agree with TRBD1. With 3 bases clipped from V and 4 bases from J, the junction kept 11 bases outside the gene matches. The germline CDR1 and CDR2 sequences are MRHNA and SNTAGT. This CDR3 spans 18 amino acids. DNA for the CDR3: TGTGCCAGCAGTGATTGGGACAGGTCGGGATTGTATAATTCACCCCTCCACTTT. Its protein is CASSDWDRSGLYNSPLHF.

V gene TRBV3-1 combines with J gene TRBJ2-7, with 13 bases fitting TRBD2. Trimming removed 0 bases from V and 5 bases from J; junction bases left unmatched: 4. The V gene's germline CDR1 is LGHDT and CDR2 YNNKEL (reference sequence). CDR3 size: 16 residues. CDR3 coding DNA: TGTGCCAGCAGCCAAGACCCAGGACTAGCGGGAGACGAGCAGTACTTC. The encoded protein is CASSQDPGLAGDEQYF.

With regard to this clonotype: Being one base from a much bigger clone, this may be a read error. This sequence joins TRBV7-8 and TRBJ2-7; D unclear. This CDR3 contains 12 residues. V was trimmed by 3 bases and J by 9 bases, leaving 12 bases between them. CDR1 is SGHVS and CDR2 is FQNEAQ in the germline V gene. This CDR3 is CASSFSVIGQYF. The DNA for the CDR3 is TGTGCCAGCAGCTTTAGTGTGATCGGGCAGTACTTC. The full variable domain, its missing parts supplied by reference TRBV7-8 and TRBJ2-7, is GAGVSQSPRYKVAKRGQDVALRCDPISGHVSLFWYQQALGQGPEFLTYFQNEAQLDKSGLPSDRFFAERPEGSVSTLKIQRTQQEDSAVYLCASSFSVIGQYFGPGTRLTVT.

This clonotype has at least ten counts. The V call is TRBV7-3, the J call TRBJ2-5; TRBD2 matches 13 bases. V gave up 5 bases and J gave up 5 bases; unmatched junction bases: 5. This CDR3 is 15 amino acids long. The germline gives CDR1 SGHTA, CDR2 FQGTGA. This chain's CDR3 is CASSPAGLAGETQYF. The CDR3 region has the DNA TGTGCCAGCAGCCCTGCGGGACTAGCGGGGGAGACCCAGTACTTC.

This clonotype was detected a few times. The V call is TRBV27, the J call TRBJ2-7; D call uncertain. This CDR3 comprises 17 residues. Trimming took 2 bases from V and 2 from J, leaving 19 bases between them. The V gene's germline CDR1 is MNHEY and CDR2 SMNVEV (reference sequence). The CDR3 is CASSLRLGEHSTYEQYF. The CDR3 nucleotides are TGTGCCAGCAGTTTAAGACTTGGCGAACACTCGACCTACGAGCAGTACTTC.